The 32 T cell receptor beta chains listed next were all sequenced from one sample in a study of blood T cells in healthy people across ages. Next came a second PCR, run for about 7 to 12 cycles, which used a sample-barcoded 5' primer along with a J-beta primer mix. TCRdb re-called the 5' RACE reads through MiXCR, storing one row per CDR3 protein. Of 1.5 million to 2 million distinct CDR3 sequences listed, roughly two fifths are singletons. Sequenced sample: blood. These receptors were taken from a human donor in good health.

This clonotype has a count of ten or more. The rearrangement uses TRBV7-2 and TRBJ2-5; 8 bases line up with TRBD1. This CDR3 contains 15 residues. The ends lost 1 base at V and 4 bases at J; junction bases unmatched: 5. CDR1 and CDR2 from the germline V gene are SGHTA and FQGNSA. CDR3 protein: CASSLVPGQGETQYF. The CDR3, as DNA: TGTGCCAGCAGCTTAGTCCCAGGACAGGGAGAGACCCAGTACTTC. Using reference TRBV7-2 and TRBJ2-5 for the parts outside the CDR3, the full variable domain is GAGVSQSPSNKVTEKGKDVELRCDPISGHTALYWYRQSLGQGLEFLIYFQGNSAPDKSGLPSDRFSAERTGGSVSTLTIQRTQQEDSAVYLCASSLVPGQGETQYFGPGTRLLVL.

This clonotype occurred a few times. The V gene is TRBV3-1, the J gene TRBJ2-5; D possibly uses TRBD1 or TRBD2 (5 bases each). This CDR3 spans 16 amino acids. The germline CDR1 and CDR2 sequences are LGHDT and YNNKEL (reference sequence). Trimming cost V 2 bases and J 1 base, with 14 bases left between them. The CDR3 sequence: CASSQKLWDGQETQYF. CDR3 nucleotide sequence: TGTGCCAGCAGCCAAAAACTTTGGGACGGCCAAGAGACCCAGTACTTC.

This clonotype was seen only a few times. The chain uses TRBV5-5 and TRBJ2-7; 12 bases are shared with TRBD1. V lost 0 bases, J lost 5 bases, and 9 bases stayed unmatched. This CDR3 comprises 17 residues. The V gene's germline CDR1 is SGHKS and CDR2 YYEKEE (reference sequence). CDR3 in amino acids: CASSLDPRGQGAHEQYF. As DNA, the CDR3 is TGTGCCAGCAGCTTGGACCCACGGGGACAGGGGGCACACGAGCAGTACTTC.

This clonotype has only a few counts. V and J are TRBV18 and TRBJ1-1, with D tentatively TRBD1 (5 bases). Germline V gene sequence: CDR1 KGHSH, CDR2 LQKENI. The CDR3 length is 15 residues. V dropped 1 base and J dropped 2 bases, with 11 bases sitting between them. CDR3 sequence (DNA): TGTGCCAGCTCACCACAGGTCGGGGGAAACACTGAAGCTTTCTTT. It specifies CASSPQVGGNTEAFF.

The rearrangement uses TRBV12-3 or TRBV12-4 and TRBJ2-1, with TRBD2 matching over 10 bases. Unmatched junction bases numbered 14, after V lost 5 bases and J lost 7 bases. The CDR3 extends over 17 amino acids. The CDR3 nucleotides are TGTGCCAGCAGTCCCTACGGGAGCGGGGGGGCCAGTAATGAGCAGTTCTTC. It yields the protein CASSPYGSGGASNEQFF.

This clonotype was counted between two and nine times. CDR3 residues: CASSAFGTAYEQYF. The CDR3 coding sequence is TGTGCCAGCAGCGCCTTCGGGACCGCCTACGAGCAGTACTTC. The chain recombines TRBV3-1 with TRBJ2-7, with D perhaps matching TRBD1 or TRBD2 (5 bases each). The CDR3 totals 14 residues. V lost 5 bases and J lost 2, with 13 bases in between. Germline CDR1 reads LGHDT; CDR2 reads YNNKEL (reference sequence).

The genes are TRBV20-1 and TRBJ2-4, with D possibly being TRBD2 (6 bases). The ends were cut back, 3 bases at V and 13 bases at J, with 19 bases in the middle. Germline lookup yields CDR1 DFQATT and CDR2 SNEGSKA (reference sequence). This CDR3 contains 13 residues. As DNA, the CDR3 is TGCAGTGCTAGCGTGCCGGGGGATCAAGAGCAGTACTTC. Its protein product is CSASVPGDQEQYF.

J is TRBJ1-6 and V is TRBV20-1; TRBD1 matches at 8 bases. V was pared by 2 bases and J by 7 bases, with 4 bases of the junction left unmatched. This CDR3 is built from 14 residues. Germline V gene data show CDR1 as DFQATT and CDR2 as SNEGSKA (reference sequence). The chain's CDR3 is CSARSRQGNSPLHF. The CDR3 DNA reads as TGCAGTGCTAGATCCCGACAGGGGAATTCACCCCTCCACTTT.

The V gene is TRBV6-5, the J gene TRBJ1-1; D possibly corresponds to TRBD1 (5 bases). Germline CDR1 and CDR2: MNHEY and SVGAGI. Deletions cut 6 bases from V and 2 bases from J, with 19 bases between. This CDR3 region has 16 residues. The CDR3 DNA follows: TGTGCCAGCAGGCTTTCTCTGTGGGGGATTAACACTGAAGCTTTCTTT. It specifies CASRLSLWGINTEAFF.

The chain uses TRBV6-6 and TRBJ2-1; D tentatively reads TRBD1 or TRBD2 (6 bases each). Germline CDR1 MNHNY, CDR2 SVGAGI (reference sequence). The CDR3 spans 11 residues. The germline V and J ends were trimmed by 10 bases and 9 bases, with 13 bases remaining between them. The CDR3 sequence: CATGAPGEQFF. The CDR3 DNA reads TGTGCCACGGGGGCCCCCGGTGAGCAGTTCTTC.

J is TRBJ2-5 and V is TRBV6-2 or TRBV6-3, with 11 bases aligning to TRBD1. TRBJ2-7 explains the end of the DNA better; the J call may be wrong. This CDR3 is built from 19 residues. Germline V lookup: CDR1 MNHEY, CDR2 SVGEGT. The CDR3 region has the DNA TGTGCCAGCAGTTACTCGGGACAGGGGGTATACCCTACTCCCTGCGAGCAGTACTTC. This gives the protein CASSYSGQGVYPTPCEQYF.

The gene calls are TRBV5-6 and TRBJ2-3; D gene ambiguous. Germline CDR1 SGHDT, CDR2 YYEEEE. Trimming cost V 8 bases and J 3 bases, with 10 bases left between them. The CDR3 sequence is 12 residues long. CDR3 sequence reads: CASRERTDTQYF. CDR3 in DNA: TGTGCCAGTAGGGAACGGACAGATACGCAGTATTTT.

The gene calls are TRBV28 and TRBJ1-1, with TRBD1 identical over 7 bases. V shed 4 bases and J 0 bases; nucleotides not matched to a gene: 5. The CDR3 is 15 amino acids. Germline CDR1 MDHEN, CDR2 SYDVKM. DNA of the CDR3: TGTGCCAGCAGTTGGACCGGGACAGTGAACACTGAAGCTTTCTTT. Translating it yields CASSWTGTVNTEAFF.

This clonotype has a handful of counts. The rearrangement uses TRBV14 and TRBJ1-2, with a possible D match to TRBD1 (5 bases). Trimming left V 0 bases short and J 3 bases short, with 29 bases between. The CDR3 runs to 21 residues. Germline loops: CDR1 SGHDN, CDR2 FVKESK. The CDR3 protein is CASSQDFGSAAGSLSDYGYTF. The CDR3 DNA reads TGTGCCAGCAGCCAAGATTTTGGTTCGGCGGCAGGGAGCCTTTCTGACTATGGCTACACCTTC.

This chain uses TRBV7-2 with TRBJ1-6; 10 nucleotides agree with TRBD1. The CDR3 runs to 18 residues. V gave up 1 base and J gave up 5 bases; unmatched junction bases: 8. Germline CDR1 reads SGHTA; CDR2 reads FQGNSA. CDR3 bases: TGTGCCAGCAGCTTAGTCGGGACAGGGGCCCCCCATAATTCACCCCTCCACTTT. It encodes CASSLVGTGAPHNSPLHF. Full variable domain (rest looked up from reference TRBV7-2 and TRBJ1-6): GAGVSQSPSNKVTEKGKDVELRCDPISGHTALYWYRQSLGQGLEFLIYFQGNSAPDKSGLPSDRFSAERTGGSVSTLTIQRTQQEDSAVYLCASSLVGTGAPHNSPLHFGNGTRLTVT.

V is TRBV29-1 and J is TRBJ2-1, with D perhaps matching TRBD1 or TRBD2 (5 bases each). Trimming took 7 bases from V and 4 from J, leaving 14 bases between them. This CDR3 spans 13 amino acids. CDR1 SQVTM and CDR2 ANQGSEA come from the germline V gene. The CDR3 reads CSAFPGPYNEQFF. For the CDR3, the DNA is TGCAGCGCCTTCCCGGGGCCTTACAATGAGCAGTTCTTC.

This clonotype was seen more than once but under ten times. This chain links TRBV29-1 with TRBJ1-1; D gene ambiguous. This CDR3 region has 13 residues. Germline CDR1 SQVTM, CDR2 ANQGSEA. V shed 4 bases and J shed 0 bases, with 9 bases lying between them. The CDR3 nucleotides read TGCAGCGTTGTGCTGAAAATGAACACTGAAGCTTTCTTT. Translating gives CSVVLKMNTEAFF. The full variable domain, completed using reference TRBV29-1 and TRBJ1-1, is SAVISQKPSRDICQRGTSLTIQCQVDSQVTMMFWYRQQPGQSLTLIATANQGSEATYESGFVIDKFPISRPNLTFSTLTVSNMSPEDSSIYLCSVVLKMNTEAFFGQGTRLTVV.

V usage is TRBV27 and J usage is TRBJ2-1; the D is unclear. Between the trimmed V and J ends, which lost 6 bases and 7 bases, there was a span of 10 bases. The CDR3 is 12 amino acids. Germline lookup yields CDR1 MNHEY and CDR2 SMNVEV (reference sequence). The CDR3 DNA is TGTGCCAGCAGACTTGGAGCAAATGAGCAGTTCTTC. Translated: CASRLGANEQFF.

The rearrangement joins TRBV7-2 to TRBJ1-2, with TRBD1 matching over 8 bases. This CDR3 has 17 residues. Germline CDR1 is SGHTA and CDR2 is FQGNSA. V trimming: 1 base; J trimming: 1 base; junction bases outside the gene matches: 8. CDR3: CASSLGGPGQVNYGYTF. The CDR3 DNA follows: TGTGCCAGCAGCTTAGGGGGCCCGGGACAGGTTAACTATGGCTACACCTTC.

The chain is built from TRBV7-2 and TRBJ2-1, with TRBD2 matching over 7 bases. V was clipped by 1 base and J by 8 bases; unmatched bases: 11. CDR1 is SGHTA and CDR2 is FQGNSA in the germline V gene. The CDR3 runs 16 residues. The CDR3 bases are TGTGCCAGCAGCTTAGGGTTGGGGGGGGGTCTAGATGAGCAGTTCTTC. This codes for CASSLGLGGGLDEQFF.

A word on this clonotype: The junction departs from the called germline gene at one end, perhaps through a read error. J is TRBJ1-1 and V is TRBV9; D is perhaps TRBD1 (5 bases). From germline, CDR1 is SGDLS and CDR2 YYNGEE. The CDR3 extends over 14 amino acids. As DNA, the CDR3 is TGTGTCAGCAGCCCGGGGCAGGGTTTAATTGAAGCTTTCTTT. Translated, it gives CVSSPGQGLIEAFF.

This clonotype was observed many times. The chain links TRBV28 to TRBJ2-2; 7 bases map to TRBD1. The CDR3 has 13 amino acids. In germline, CDR1 is MDHEN, CDR2 SYDVKM. With 6 bases clipped from V and 5 bases from J, the junction kept 3 bases outside the gene matches. In nucleotides, the CDR3 is TGTGCCAGCAGCCACAGGGGTACCGGGGAGCTGTTTTTT. Protein product: CASSHRGTGELFF.

The rearrangement links TRBV2 to TRBJ2-3; maybe TRBD1 (7 bases). V was cut by 10 bases and J by 2 bases, with 13 bases left in between. Per germline, CDR1 SNHLY and CDR2 FYNNEI. This CDR3 contains 13 residues. The CDR3 loop is CATRGRTTDTQYF. For the CDR3, the DNA is TGTGCCACCAGGGGGAGGACCACAGATACGCAGTATTTT.

The chain joins TRBV3-1 to TRBJ2-5; D is possibly TRBD2 (6 bases). The last part of the DNA fits TRBJ2-7 better; the J call may be wrong. The CDR3 sequence is 16 residues long. Per the germline V gene, CDR1 is LGHDT and CDR2 is YNNKEL (reference sequence). CDR3 nucleotide sequence: TGTGCCAGCAGCCAAGCGGCATTGGGGGGAAAGAACGAGCAGTACTTC. Translation: CASSQAALGGKNEQYF.

The chain links TRBV12-3 or TRBV12-4 to TRBJ1-2, with 7 bases matching TRBD1. Germline trimming cut 0 bases from V and 2 bases from J; bases unmatched to any gene: 6. The CDR3 length is 16 residues. In DNA form, the CDR3 reads TGTGCCAGCAGTTTAGCGCTTGTGACAGGGAACTATGGCTACACCTTC. Residues: CASSLALVTGNYGYTF.

CDR3 amino acids: CASSPTQGRGAYYNEQFF. The CDR3 DNA is TGTGCCAGCAGCCCCACCCAAGGGCGGGGGGCCTACTACAATGAGCAGTTCTTC. The chain uses TRBV7-2 and TRBJ2-1, with TRBD2 matching 8 bases. V lost 5 bases to trimming and J lost 3 bases; unmatched junction nucleotides: 15. From germline, CDR1 is SGHTA and CDR2 FQGNSA. CDR3 length equals 18 residues.

This clonotype was counted between two and nine times. CDR3 region: CSATGNRYEQYF. The CDR3 coding sequence is TGCAGTGCGACAGGGAATAGGTACGAGCAGTACTTC. The chain carries TRBV20-1 and TRBJ2-7, with TRBD1 identical over 7 bases. The CDR3 loop spans 12 amino acids. Looked up from germline, CDR1 is DFQATT and CDR2 is SNEGSKA (reference sequence). The V gene end was trimmed by 6 bases and the J gene end by 4 bases; junction bases not matched to a gene: 6.

This chain's CDR3 is CASSSRTQETQYF. The CDR3 coding sequence is TGTGCCAGCAGCTCACGGACCCAAGAGACCCAGTACTTC. The V and J genes are TRBV13 and TRBJ2-5; no definite D call. This CDR3 spans 13 amino acids. Trimming stripped 4 bases from V and 1 base from J, with 7 bases between. The germline gives CDR1 PRHDT, CDR2 FYEKMQ (reference sequence).

This clonotype came up a few times. This could be a read error, since a much larger clone is one nucleotide away. The chain joins TRBV7-9 to TRBJ2-1; a weak D match, TRBD1 (6 bases). Per the germline V gene, CDR1 is SEHNR and CDR2 is FQNEAQ (reference sequence). The CDR3 runs 12 residues. V dropped 7 bases and J dropped 13 bases, with 17 bases sitting between them. CDR3 DNA sequence: TGTGCCAGCATCAGTGAGGGGGAGACCCAGTTCTTC. Protein product: CASISEGETQFF.

V gene TRBV2 combines with J gene TRBJ1-2; D unresolved. V was trimmed by 6 bases and J by 4 bases, leaving 12 bases between them. The germline V gene encodes CDR1 SNHLY and CDR2 FYNNEI. The CDR3 sequence is 13 residues long. Here the CDR3 DNA reads TGTGCCAGCAGGGACTGGCCCTCCTATGGCTACACCTTC. Its translation is CASRDWPSYGYTF.

This clonotype was observed many times. The V call is TRBV12-3 or TRBV12-4, the J call TRBJ1-2; D is undetermined. The V end lost 7 bases, the J end lost 0 bases, and 9 bases lay between the germline ends. The CDR3 is 13 residues long. The CDR3 DNA reads as TGTGCCAGCACCCTGTATACTAACTATGGCTACACCTTC. Its protein is CASTLYTNYGYTF.

This clonotype appeared a few times. The chain combines TRBV20-1 with TRBJ2-5; no reliable D call. This CDR3 spans 13 amino acids. Deletions cut 0 bases from V and 2 bases from J, with 7 bases between. Germline CDR1 reads DFQATT; CDR2 reads SNEGSKA (reference sequence). The CDR3 protein is CSARDSQQETQYF. Written as DNA, the CDR3 is TGCAGTGCTAGAGATAGCCAGCAAGAGACCCAGTACTTC.